These 17 T cell receptor beta chains originate from one sample sequenced in a study of radiation and T cells in renal cell carcinoma. Documented time point: baseline pretreatment blood. Stated treatment: 15 Gy SBRT to primary tumor, nephrectomy 4 weeks later. Clones were sequenced by immunoSEQ multiplex PCR, and TCRdb holds only the in-frame ones, with some missing. Of tens of thousands of clones detected, 80% appear once; the ten largest clones hold around 42%. The sample in question was blood, obtained from a patient whose treatment included radiotherapy and nephrectomy. The receptor source for this set is a man in his 60s with renal cell carcinoma.

The V gene is TRBV30, the J gene TRBJ2-3; D may match TRBD1 or TRBD2 (5 bases each). V lost 6 bases and J lost 6, with 19 bases in between. The CDR3 runs 14 residues. Germline-derived CDR1 and CDR2 are GTSNPN and SVGIG (reference sequence). CDR3 protein: CACLLGALSDTQYF. CDR3 nucleotide sequence: TGTGCCTGCCTACTAGGGGCGTTGTCGGATACGCAGTATTTT. Combining the CDR3 with reference TRBV30 and TRBJ2-3 gives the whole variable domain SQTIHQWPATLVQPVGSPLSLECTVEGTSNPNLYWYRQAAGRGLQLLFYSVGIGQISSEVPQNLSASRPQDRQFILSSKKLLLSDSGFYLCACLLGALSDTQYFGPGTRLTVL.

The chain links TRBV19 to TRBJ1-1; TRBD1 might be the D (5 bases). V lost 4 bases to trimming and J lost 0 bases, with 12 bases between them. CDR1 is LNHDA, CDR2 SQIVND, per germline (reference sequence). The length of the CDR3 is 15 residues. CDR3 sequence (DNA): TGTGCCAGTAGTACATACAGGAGTATGAACACTGAAGCTTTCTTT. Translated, it gives CASSTYRSMNTEAFF.

This chain joins TRBV5-6 and TRBJ2-7; TRBD2 might be the D (6 bases). V lost 2 bases, J lost 2 bases, and 20 bases lay in between. Germline assignment: CDR1 SGHDT and CDR2 YYEEEE. The CDR3 covers 17 residues. CDR3 in DNA: TGTGCCAGCAGCTTCGGGCTAGCGATCAGTAGGACCTACGAGCAGTACTTC. Its translation is CASSFGLAISRTYEQYF.

This clone appeared a single time. The gene calls are TRBV5-1 and TRBJ1-2, with no clear D. Per germline, CDR1 SGHRS and CDR2 YFSETQ. CDR3 length: 14 amino acids. V gave up 4 bases and J gave up 10 bases, with 20 bases separating them. The CDR3 DNA follows: TGCGCCAGCAGCGGGCGGACGGACGTCCCTGCCTACACCTTC. This gives the protein CASSGRTDVPAYTF.

This clone is categorized as large. The rearrangement uses TRBV5-1 and TRBJ2-3; D not certain. Germline V gene sequence: CDR1 SGHRS, CDR2 YFSETQ. The CDR3 spans 14 residues. V shed 0 bases and J shed 8 bases, with 13 bases lying between them. The CDR3 DNA reads as TGCGCCAGCAGCTTGGATACCGAGCTTGGTACGCAGTATTTT. Encoded protein: CASSLDTELGTQYF.

The rearrangement links TRBV29-1 to TRBJ1-2; possible D gene TRBD1, 5 bases. Trimming removed 6 bases from V and 8 bases from J, with 22 bases in between. The CDR3 covers 14 residues. Germline-derived CDR1 and CDR2 are SQVTM and ANQGSEA. The chain's CDR3 is CSVLGEAGELGYTF. CDR3 in DNA: TGCAGCGTCCTAGGGGAGGCAGGTGAACTGGGCTACACCTTC.

On this clone: The junction and the germline gene differ at one end; a read error may be behind it. The rearrangement uses TRBV19 and TRBJ2-1; 10 bases match TRBD1. This CDR3 is built from 16 residues. Germline CDR1 reads LNHDA; CDR2 reads SQIVND (reference sequence). The CDR3 DNA follows: TGTGCCAGTAGCATAGGACGGGACAGGGGATCCAATGAGCAGTTCTTC. This codes for CASSIGRDRGSNEQFF.

The rearrangement links TRBV19 to TRBJ2-7; tentative D call: TRBD2 (6 bases). Germline lookup yields CDR1 LNHDA and CDR2 SQIVND (reference sequence). The V and J ends lost 3 bases and 2 bases respectively, with 11 bases between them. The CDR3 runs to 14 residues. The CDR3 bases are TGTGCCAGTAGTATCTCTAGCGCGACCTACGAGCAGTACTTC. Translated, it gives CASSISSATYEQYF. Full variable domain (missing parts from reference TRBV19 and TRBJ2-7): DGGITQSPKYLFRKEGQNVTLSCEQNLNHDAMYWYRQDPGQGLRLIYYSQIVNDFQKGDIAEGYSVSREKKESFPLTVTSAQKNPTAFYLCASSISSATYEQYFGPGTRLTVT.

This sequence joins TRBV7-3 and TRBJ2-3; D remains unclear. With 0 bases removed from V and 1 base from J, the gap between germline ends came to 5 bases. The germline V gene has CDR1 SGHTA and CDR2 FQGTGA. The CDR3 consists of 14 residues. This CDR3 reads CASSLTVGTDTQYF. The CDR3 bases are TGTGCCAGCAGCTTAACAGTTGGCACAGATACGCAGTATTTT.

The chain carries TRBV11-2 and TRBJ2-2; no clear D gene. CDR1 and CDR2 (germline): SGHAT, FQNNGV. Trimming pared 4 bases from V and 4 bases from J, leaving 7 bases between. The CDR3 is 13 amino acids. The CDR3 region has the DNA TGTGCCAGCAGCTCCTTTACCACCGGGGAGCTGTTTTTT. Encoded protein: CASSSFTTGELFF.

The rearrangement links TRBV5-1 to TRBJ2-3; D not resolved. With 5 bases removed from V and 4 bases from J, the gap between germline ends came to 11 bases. CDR1 SGHRS and CDR2 YFSETQ come from the germline V gene. The CDR3 is 13 amino acids. The CDR3 sequence: CASSTTSPDTQYF. CDR3 DNA sequence: TGCGCCAGCAGTACTACTTCCCCAGATACGCAGTATTTT.

This chain connects TRBV5-1 to TRBJ1-1; a possible D gene is TRBD1 (5 bases). V was pared by 4 bases and J by 1 base, with 11 bases between. The CDR3 spans 14 residues. CDR1 and CDR2 (germline): SGHRS, YFSETQ. The CDR3 sequence is CASSPRDENTEAFF. In DNA form, the CDR3 reads TGCGCCAGCAGCCCCCGGGACGAGAACACTGAAGCTTTCTTT. Complete variable domain (other parts from reference TRBV5-1 and TRBJ1-1): KAGVTQTPRYLIKTRGQQVTLSCSPISGHRSVSWYQQTPGQGLQFLFEYFSETQRNKGNFPGRFSGRQFSNSRSEMNVSTLELGDSALYLCASSPRDENTEAFFGQGTRLTVV.

The chain employs TRBV5-1 and TRBJ1-2; possibly TRBD1 for D (5 bases). Germline CDR1 is SGHRS and CDR2 is YFSETQ. This CDR3 has 15 amino acids. V was clipped by 0 bases and J by 8 bases, with 17 bases between them. The CDR3 coding sequence is TGCGCCAGCAGCTTGGGGCCGGGGGAGGGTCCAGGCTACACCTTC. It is translated as CASSLGPGEGPGYTF.

The J gene is TRBJ2-7, the V gene TRBV7-9; TRBD2 agrees at 7 bases. The CDR3 has 11 residues. V was clipped by 5 bases and J by 13 bases; unmatched bases: 8. Germline V gene sequence: CDR1 SEHNR, CDR2 FQNEAQ (reference sequence). In nucleotides, the CDR3 is TGTGCCAGCAGCCCAGGCGGGGGTAGTTACTTC. It encodes CASSPGGGSYF.

The chain combines TRBV4-1 with TRBJ2-1, with no clear D. Looked up from germline, CDR1 is MGHRA and CDR2 is YSYEKL. V dropped 1 base and J dropped 8 bases, with 21 bases sitting between them. CDR3 length equals 17 residues. The CDR3 coding sequence is TGCGCCAGCAGCCAAGGTCGGAGACACCGAACCGAGGATGAGCAGTTCTTC. Translated: CASSQGRRHRTEDEQFF.

This chain connects TRBV2 to TRBJ2-3, with D possibly matching TRBD2 (5 bases). V shed 4 bases and J shed 2 bases, with 10 bases lying between them. This CDR3 region has 14 residues. CDR1 and CDR2 (germline): SNHLY, FYNNEI. The CDR3 region has the DNA TGTGCCAGCAGTGGGACTCTAGTCACAGATACGCAGTATTTT. Protein product: CASSGTLVTDTQYF.

The CDR3 DNA sequence: TGTGCCAGCAGCGTAGCTGCGGGAGTTTCGGAGACCCAGTACTTC. This translates into CASSVAAGVSETQYF. This chain connects TRBV9 to TRBJ2-5; 7 bases map to TRBD2. V shed 0 bases and J 5 bases; nucleotides not matched to a gene: 7. Germline V gene lookup returns CDR1 SGDLS and CDR2 YYNGEE. The CDR3 is made up of 15 amino acids.